The 19 T cell receptor beta chains presented below share a single source sample, sequenced in a study of blood T cell repertoires in COVID-19. Assay: immunoSEQ multiplex PCR; the TCRdb copy retains only in-frame clones and omits some. The data show around 140,000 clones, over 80% seen once. The sample comprised peripheral blood. These receptors were obtained from a man aged 50 or older who had recovered from COVID-19.

The J gene is TRBJ1-2, the V gene TRBV27; 9 positions agree with TRBD1. This CDR3 contains 14 residues. V was pared by 5 bases and J by 7 bases, with 8 bases of the junction left unmatched. CDR1 is MNHEY, CDR2 SMNVEV, per germline (reference sequence). The chain's CDR3 is CASSPGQGRSGYTF. The CDR3 region has the DNA TGTGCCAGCAGTCCCGGACAGGGGAGGAGTGGCTACACCTTC.

V is TRBV7-9 and J is TRBJ2-7; 8 nucleotides match TRBD2. Germline CDR1 reads SEHNR; CDR2 reads FQNEAQ (reference sequence). This CDR3 region has 15 residues. V lost 5 bases to trimming and J lost 0 bases; unmatched junction nucleotides: 6. The CDR3 spells CASSTYTSGSYEQYF. The CDR3 nucleotides read TGTGCCAGCAGCACTTATACTAGCGGCTCCTACGAGCAGTACTTC.

The chain carries TRBV30 and TRBJ1-5, with a tentative D call TRBD1 (5 bases). The CDR3 spans 13 residues. Between the trimmed V and J ends, which lost 1 base and 6 bases, there was a span of 10 bases. Germline V lookup: CDR1 GTSNPN, CDR2 SVGIG (reference sequence). The CDR3 region has the DNA TGTGCCTGGAGTGAATGGGGCGGTCAGCCCCAGCATTTT. The encoded protein is CAWSEWGGQPQHF.

The V call is TRBV7-3, the J call TRBJ1-1, with 7 positions matching TRBD1. V trimming: 5 bases; J trimming: 1 base; junction bases outside the gene matches: 7. The CDR3 loop spans 15 amino acids. The germline V gene has CDR1 SGHTA and CDR2 FQGTGA. The CDR3 coding sequence is TGTGCCAGCAGCATAATGGGACAGCGGAACACTGAAGCTTTCTTT. It is translated as CASSIMGQRNTEAFF.

V is TRBV6-1 and J is TRBJ2-7, with 7 nucleotides matching TRBD1. This CDR3 has 15 amino acids. Trimming cost V 3 bases and J 10 bases; bases outside gene matches: 15. Per the germline V gene, CDR1 is MNHNS and CDR2 is SASEGT. The CDR3: CASSDSLTGTALQYF. The CDR3 region has the DNA TGTGCCAGCAGTGATTCTTTGACCGGGACAGCGCTTCAGTACTTC.

This chain connects TRBV7-2 to TRBJ1-2; 7 bases fit TRBD1. In germline, CDR1 is SGHTA, CDR2 FQGNSA. V shed 2 bases, J shed 4 bases, and the junction held 4 bases outside the gene matches. The CDR3 has 14 amino acids. In DNA form, the CDR3 reads TGTGCCAGCAGCTTATACCGGGACAGCTATGGCTACACCTTC. It encodes CASSLYRDSYGYTF.

The chain joins TRBV27 to TRBJ1-1, with D unresolved. Trimming removed 2 bases from V and 0 bases from J, with 22 bases in between. This CDR3 comprises 19 residues. Germline V lookup: CDR1 MNHEY, CDR2 SMNVEV (reference sequence). This CDR3 reads CASSLLPKSSAYMNTEAFF. The DNA of the CDR3 is TGTGCCAGCAGTTTACTACCGAAATCCAGCGCGTACATGAACACTGAAGCTTTCTTT.

V and J are TRBV7-9 and TRBJ1-6, with 7 bases matching TRBD1. CDR1 is SEHNR, CDR2 FQNEAQ, per germline (reference sequence). CDR3 length: 15 amino acids. Germline trimming cut 4 bases from V and 7 bases from J; bases unmatched to any gene: 7. CDR3 sequence (DNA): TGTGCCAGCAGCTCCCCGGGACAGCAAAATTCACCCCTCCACTTT. It is translated as CASSSPGQQNSPLHF.

This clone was seen a single time. This chain links TRBV15 with TRBJ1-1; 9 bases agree with TRBD1. V shed 3 bases and J 6 bases; nucleotides not matched to a gene: 11. Per germline, CDR1 LNHNV and CDR2 YYDKDF (reference sequence). CDR3 length equals 16 residues. DNA of the CDR3: TGTGCCACCAGCAGGGATACCGGGACAGGGAGGCCTGAAGCTTTCTTT. It translates to CATSRDTGTGRPEAFF. Full variable domain (rest looked up from reference TRBV15 and TRBJ1-1): DAMVIQNPRYQVTQFGKPVTLSCSQTLNHNVMYWYQQKSSQAPKLLFHYYDKDFNNEADTPDNFQSRRPNTSFCFLDIRSPGLGDTAMYLCATSRDTGTGRPEAFFGQGTRLTVV.

The V call is TRBV18, the J call TRBJ1-5, with 9 positions matching TRBD1. V was clipped by 4 bases and J by 6 bases; unmatched bases: 4. This CDR3 is 14 amino acids long. Germline CDR1 KGHSH, CDR2 LQKENI. In DNA form, the CDR3 reads TGTGCCAGCTCACGGGGACAGGGAGGTCAGCCCCAGCATTTT. As protein: CASSRGQGGQPQHF.

This clone showed up just once. The chain combines TRBV19 with TRBJ1-5; TRBD1 aligns across 8 bases. J lost 4 bases, V lost 4 bases, and 3 bases had no gene match. Germline V lookup: CDR1 LNHDA, CDR2 SQIVND (reference sequence). The CDR3 totals 14 residues. CDR3 DNA sequence: TGTGCCAGTAGTACCACAGGGGGTAATCAGCCCCAGCATTTT. The encoded protein is CASSTTGGNQPQHF.

The V gene is TRBV5-6, the J gene TRBJ2-6, with 9 nucleotides matching TRBD1. Germline trimming cut 3 bases from V and 9 bases from J; bases unmatched to any gene: 10. The CDR3 length is 16 residues. Germline assignment: CDR1 SGHDT and CDR2 YYEEEE. As DNA, the CDR3 is TGTGCCAGCAGCTCGCCGGGGACAGGGCCCCTCAACGTCCTGACTTTC. This gives the protein CASSSPGTGPLNVLTF.

J is TRBJ2-3 and V is TRBV7-9; maybe TRBD1 (6 bases). The CDR3 length is 15 residues. Trimming took off 8 bases at V and 1 base at J, with 16 bases between the two ends. The germline CDR1 and CDR2 sequences are SEHNR and FQNEAQ (reference sequence). The CDR3 bases are TGTGCCAGCCAAGTCCGGGACACGGGCACAGATACGCAGTATTTT. This gives the protein CASQVRDTGTDTQYF.

This clone showed up just a few times. V is TRBV11-3 and J is TRBJ2-7; 8 nucleotides line up with TRBD2. The CDR3 contains 15 residues. Trimming took 2 bases from V and 1 from J; bases not matched to a gene: 4. Germline V gene sequence: CDR1 SGHNT, CDR2 YENEEA. In DNA, the CDR3 is TGTGCCAGCAGCTTATACGCGGGGGGATCCTACGAGCAGTACTTC. Its protein is CASSLYAGGSYEQYF.

A note on this clone: Other DNA variants within this sample encode the same CDR3. The CDR3 region has the DNA TGTGCCAGCCGGGACAGGGTGAACACCGGGGAGCTGTTTTTT. Protein sequence: CASRDRVNTGELFF. The chain couples TRBV19 to TRBJ2-2, with 9 bases aligning to TRBD1. The CDR3 spans 14 residues. With 9 bases clipped from V and 1 base from J, the junction kept 3 bases outside the gene matches. Germline loops: CDR1 LNHDA, CDR2 SQIVND (reference sequence). The full variable domain, rest sourced from reference TRBV19 and TRBJ2-2, is DGGITQSPKYLFRKEGQNVTLSCEQNLNHDAMYWYRQDPGQGLRLIYYSQIVNDFQKGDIAEGYSVSREKKESFPLTVTSAQKNPTAFYLCASRDRVNTGELFFGEGSRLTVL.

This clone was counted once. The gene calls are TRBV29-1 and TRBJ1-3; D not certain. Germline V CDR1 and CDR2: SQVTM, ANQGSEA. The CDR3 length is 12 residues. For the CDR3, the DNA is TGCAGTGGTCGTGCGTCTGGAAACACCATATATTTT. Protein: CSGRASGNTIYF.

The gene calls are TRBV7-2 and TRBJ2-1; maybe TRBD2 (5 bases). Trimming removed 2 bases at V and 0 bases at J, with 11 bases between. CDR1 and CDR2 from the germline V gene are SGHTA and FQGNSA. This CDR3 is built from 16 residues. The chain's CDR3 is CASSLSGRSSYNEQFF. CDR3 nucleotide sequence: TGTGCCAGCAGCTTATCGGGAAGGAGCTCCTACAATGAGCAGTTCTTC.

V and J are TRBV11-1 and TRBJ1-1; D remains unclear. This CDR3 is 13 amino acids long. From germline, CDR1 is SGHAT and CDR2 FQDESV (reference sequence). Deletions cut 9 bases from V and 6 bases from J, with 17 bases between. In DNA, the CDR3 is TGTGCCAGTCCAAGCCTTAAGGAGGCTGAAGCTTTCTTT. It translates to CASPSLKEAEAFF.

V and J are TRBV27 and TRBJ2-7, with D perhaps matching TRBD1 (6 bases). This CDR3 contains 15 residues. Germline V gives CDR1 MNHEY, CDR2 SMNVEV (reference sequence). Trimming took off 4 bases at V and 1 base at J, with 14 bases between the two ends. The DNA for the CDR3 is TGTGCCAGCAGTTATCAGGGGTTTAGGTCCTACGAGCAGTACTTC. Its translation is CASSYQGFRSYEQYF.